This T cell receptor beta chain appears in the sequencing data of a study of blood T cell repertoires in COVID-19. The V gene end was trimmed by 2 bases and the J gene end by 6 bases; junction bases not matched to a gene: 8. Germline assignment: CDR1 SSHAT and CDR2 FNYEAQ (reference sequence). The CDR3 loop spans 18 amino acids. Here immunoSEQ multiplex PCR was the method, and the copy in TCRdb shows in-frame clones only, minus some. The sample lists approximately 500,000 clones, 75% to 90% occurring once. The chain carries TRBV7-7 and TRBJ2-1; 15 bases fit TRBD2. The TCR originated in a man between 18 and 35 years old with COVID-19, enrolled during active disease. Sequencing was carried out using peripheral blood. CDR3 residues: CASSLWTSGGASVNEQFF. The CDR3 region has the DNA TGTGCCAGCAGCTTATGGACTAGCGGGGGGGCCTCTGTCAATGAGCAGTTCTTC.